What follows are 23 T cell receptor beta chains derived from one specimen sequenced in a study of Tregs in tolerant kidney transplant recipients. Clones were read by immunoSEQ multiplex PCR, and TCRdb kept only the in-frame ones, dropping some. Seen in this sample are roughly 48,000 clones; the ten most common clones hold around 0.91%. Source: CD4+ T cells from blood, taken before the transplant. The receptor source for this set is a human donor who received a combined kidney and bone marrow transplant.

About this clone: The read falls 3 residues short of the CDR3 end, and the missing part is taken from the germline J gene. V and J are TRBV19 and TRBJ1-2; TRBD1 agrees at 7 bases. V shed 1 base and J 4 bases; nucleotides not matched to a gene: 6. Germline CDR1 and CDR2: LNHDA and SQIVND (reference sequence). CDR3 size: 15 residues. CDR3 sequence reads: CASSIAPDRIYGYTF. The sequenced part of the CDR3 DNA is TGTGCCAGTAGTATAGCCCCGGACAGGATCTATGGC.

Comments on this clone: The read ends 3 residues before the CDR3 terminus; that terminus is restored from the germline J gene. The rearrangement joins TRBV19 to TRBJ2-1; D is perhaps TRBD2 (5 bases). The CDR3 is 16 amino acids. Germline V gene data show CDR1 as LNHDA and CDR2 as SQIVND (reference sequence). V was pared by 7 bases and J by 2 bases, with 18 bases between. The CDR3 is CASNPRSSVAYNEQFF. Partial CDR3 DNA: TGTGCCAGTAATCCCCGTAGTAGCGTAGCCTACAATGAG.

On this clone itself: The read comes to an end 3 residues before the CDR3 does, leaving the germline J gene to fill in the end. The rearrangement links TRBV10-3 to TRBJ1-1, with 10 positions matching TRBD1. V lost 10 bases and J lost 4; bases outside the gene matches: 9. The CDR3 runs 14 residues. Germline values: CDR1 ENHRY, CDR2 SYGVKD. CDR3 bases read: TGTGCCACCCTGGGACAGGGGCCTGGCACTGAA. It specifies CATLGQGPGTE. The full CDR3 protein reads CATLGQGPGTEAFF.

As concerns this clone: The read terminates 3 residues before the CDR3 end, so the remaining end is supplied by the germline J gene. The chain has TRBV6-4 and TRBJ2-1, with D perhaps matching TRBD2 (5 bases). CDR1 MRHNA and CDR2 SNTAGT come from the germline V gene. V was clipped by 7 bases and J by 9 bases, with 16 bases between them. The CDR3 is 13 amino acids. The part of the CDR3 DNA that was read is TGTGCCAGCAAGGGCGGACTCATGGGTGAG. Encoded protein: CASKGGLMGE. The CDR3 in its entirety is CASKGGLMGEQFF.

As to this clone: Read sequence stops 3 residues before the CDR3 end, and the germline J gene provides the missing end. The V gene is TRBV5-6, the J gene TRBJ1-2; no definite D call. CDR1 is SGHDT and CDR2 is YYEEEE in the germline V gene. The CDR3 sequence is 12 residues long. This chain's CDR3 is CASSFGQEGYTF. CDR3 DNA (partial): TGTGCCAGCAGCTTTGGCCAAGAGGGC.

Remarks on this clone: Coverage ceases 3 residues before the CDR3 finishes, and the germline J gene fills in the end. The chain is built from TRBV7-2 and TRBJ2-7, with 7 bases identical to TRBD2. The CDR3 contains 14 residues. With 5 bases clipped from V and 3 bases from J, the junction kept 7 bases outside the gene matches. The germline CDR1 and CDR2 sequences are SGHTA and FQGNSA. CDR3 loop: CASSTPGLIYEQYF. The sequenced CDR3 bases are TGTGCCAGCAGCACCCCGGGACTAATCTACGAG. Looking up the rest from reference TRBV7-2 and TRBJ2-7 gives the full variable domain: GAGVSQSPSNKVTEKGKDVELRCDPISGHTALYWYRQSLGQGLEFLIYFQGNSAPDKSGLPSDRFSAERTGGSVSTLTIQRTQQEDSAVYLCASSTPGLIYEQYFGPGTRLTVT.

Points on this clone: The read falls 3 residues short of the CDR3 end, and the missing part is taken from the germline J gene. This chain uses TRBV7-8 with TRBJ1-2, with 7 bases identical to TRBD1. Germline CDR1 is SGHVS and CDR2 is FQNEAQ. The CDR3 runs to 13 residues. Germline trimming cut 5 bases from V and 7 bases from J; bases unmatched to any gene: 7. Incomplete CDR3 DNA: TGTGCCAGCAGCCCATCAGGGGGTAGTGGC. Translation gives CASSPSGGSG. The whole CDR3 reads CASSPSGGSGYTF.

For this clone: The observed sequence ends 3 residues before the CDR3 terminus, with the missing tail filled in from the germline J gene. The genes are TRBV6-2 or TRBV6-3 and TRBJ1-1, with a possible D match to TRBD1 (6 bases). The CDR3 is 15 amino acids. V was shortened by 2 bases and J by 5 bases, with 15 bases between the two germline ends. Germline assignment: CDR1 MNHEY and CDR2 SVGEGT. This CDR3 is CASSYDGPQGTEAFF. Incomplete CDR3 DNA: TGTGCCAGCAGTTACGATGGGCCCCAGGGGACTGAA.

As to this clone: Sequencing ends 3 residues short of the CDR3 end; the germline J gene provides the rest. The gene calls are TRBV6-2 or TRBV6-3 and TRBJ2-7; no clear D. The CDR3 covers 14 residues. Trimming cost V 4 bases and J 0 bases, with 10 bases left between them. Germline CDR1 and CDR2: MNHEY and SVGEGT. CDR3 loop: CASSSPTYSYEQYF. CDR3 DNA, as far as it was read: TGTGCCAGCAGTTCCCCCACCTACTCCTACGAG.

About this clone: The read finishes 3 residues shy of the CDR3 end, and the germline J gene is used to complete it. The V and J genes are TRBV7-3 and TRBJ2-3, with TRBD2 identical over 9 bases. V dropped 1 base and J dropped 5; count of bases not matched to a gene: 4. CDR1 and CDR2 from the germline V gene are SGHTA and FQGTGA. The CDR3 loop spans 15 amino acids. Incomplete CDR3 DNA: TGTGCCAGCAGCTTAATTGCGGGAGGGGGAGATACG. Translating it yields CASSLIAGGGDT. The entire CDR3 protein reads CASSLIAGGGDTQYF.

Of note for this clone: The read terminates 3 residues ahead of where the CDR3 ends, so the germline J gene completes it. The J gene is TRBJ1-1, the V gene TRBV19; 7 bases map to TRBD1. The CDR3 consists of 15 residues. J lost 1 base, V lost 1 base, and 3 bases had no gene match. Germline V CDR1 and CDR2: LNHDA, SQIVND (reference sequence). The sequenced part of the CDR3 DNA is TGTGCCAGTAGTATAGGGGGACAGCCGAACACTGAA. This encodes CASSIGGQPNTE. The full CDR3 sequence reads CASSIGGQPNTEAFF.

In regard to this clone: Read sequence stops 3 residues before the CDR3 end, and the germline J gene provides the missing end. The V and J genes are TRBV7-3 and TRBJ2-1; TRBD2 might be the D (5 bases). The CDR3 sequence is 15 residues long. Germline V CDR1 and CDR2: SGHTA, FQGTGA. Trimming cost V 1 base and J 7 bases, with 14 bases left between them. The CDR3 loop reads CASSLNPLLGNEQFF. The covered CDR3 bases are TGTGCCAGCAGCTTAAACCCTTTACTAGGGAATGAG.

Concerning this clone: The sequence runs out 3 residues before the end of the CDR3; the remainder is reconstructed from the germline J gene. The V call is TRBV19, the J call TRBJ1-2; D not resolved. Germline assignment: CDR1 LNHDA and CDR2 SQIVND (reference sequence). Trimming left V 10 bases short and J 1 base short, with 13 bases between. The CDR3 runs 13 residues. The CDR3 DNA, read in part, is TGTGCCACTAAGGGCGGGAGTAACTATGGC. Translated: CATKGGSNYG. The CDR3 as a whole reads CATKGGSNYGYTF.

About this clone itself: The read ends 3 residues shy of where the CDR3 ends; the end is completed using the germline J gene. The rearrangement links TRBV18 to TRBJ2-2, with D hard to call. This CDR3 comprises 17 residues. In germline, CDR1 is KGHSH, CDR2 LQKENI. Trimming shortened V by 3 bases and J by 0 bases, and 14 bases separated the two germline ends. The CDR3 here is CASSPGRQSANTGELFF. Partial CDR3 DNA: TGTGCCAGCTCACCGGGCCGGCAGTCCGCGAACACCGGGGAG.

Turning to this clone: The read ends 3 residues before the CDR3 terminus; that terminus is restored from the germline J gene. J is TRBJ1-4 and V is TRBV30; unclear D gene. Trimming stripped 4 bases from V and 4 bases from J, with 10 bases between. The CDR3 has 13 amino acids. Germline V lookup: CDR1 GTSNPN, CDR2 SVGIG (reference sequence). The CDR3 sequence is CAWNTDHNEKLFF. The covered CDR3 bases are TGTGCCTGGAATACAGACCATAATGAAAAA.

On this clone: The read terminates 3 residues ahead of where the CDR3 ends, so the germline J gene completes it. This chain joins TRBV7-3 and TRBJ2-1, with a possible D match to TRBD1 (5 bases). The CDR3 consists of 17 residues. Germline V lookup: CDR1 SGHTA, CDR2 FQGTGA. Deletions cut 1 base from V and 0 bases from J, with 13 bases between. The covered CDR3 bases are TGTGCCAGCAGCTTAATGGGCGGACAAAGCTCCTACAATGAG. This gives the protein CASSLMGGQSSYNE. Given in full, the CDR3 is CASSLMGGQSSYNEQFF.

As for this clone: From the germline J gene comes the end of the CDR3, since the read stops 3 residues before it. V gene TRBV20-1 combines with J gene TRBJ2-3; 10 nucleotides line up with TRBD1. Unmatched junction bases numbered 4, after V lost 7 bases and J lost 3 bases. The CDR3 consists of 13 residues. The germline CDR1 and CDR2 sequences are DFQATT and SNEGSKA (reference sequence). CDR3 region: CSEPGQGTDTQYF. CDR3 bases read: TGCAGTGAACCGGGACAGGGGACAGATACG.

Note on this clone: The read falls 3 residues short of the CDR3 end, and the missing part is taken from the germline J gene. The genes are TRBV18 and TRBJ2-7; 9 positions agree with TRBD1. Germline values: CDR1 KGHSH, CDR2 LQKENI. This CDR3 is 15 amino acids long. V lost 2 bases and J lost 0; bases outside the gene matches: 2. CDR3 DNA, as far as it was read: TGTGCCAGCTCACCAGGGACAGGGAGCTCCTACGAG. Residues: CASSPGTGSSYE. The entire CDR3 protein reads CASSPGTGSSYEQYF.

Comment on this clone: The read ends 3 residues shy of where the CDR3 ends; the end is completed using the germline J gene. The chain joins TRBV30 to TRBJ1-4; D is possibly TRBD1 (6 bases). Per the germline V gene, CDR1 is GTSNPN and CDR2 is SVGIG (reference sequence). V dropped 5 bases and J dropped 8 bases, with 15 bases sitting between them. The CDR3 sequence is 13 residues long. The CDR3 sequence is CAWETGAGEKLFF. The CDR3 bases that were read are TGTGCCTGGGAGACAGGAGCGGGGGAAAAA.

As concerns this clone: The read ends 3 residues shy of where the CDR3 ends; the end is completed using the germline J gene. The chain employs TRBV7-2 and TRBJ2-5; 7 bases are shared with TRBD1. The CDR3 runs 15 residues. Germline V lookup: CDR1 SGHTA, CDR2 FQGNSA. After removal of 5 bases from V and 5 bases from J, the junction contained 11 bases not matched to a gene. The CDR3 protein is CASSPSLQGRETQYF. The sequenced part of the CDR3 DNA is TGTGCCAGCAGCCCCTCGTTACAGGGGCGGGAGACC.

Regarding this clone: The CDR3 end falls 3 residues outside the read, so it is completed with the germline J gene. This chain uses TRBV7-9 with TRBJ2-3, with D possibly TRBD2 on 6 matching bases. The CDR3 is 15 amino acids. Germline CDR1 is SEHNR and CDR2 is FQNEAQ (reference sequence). V lost 0 bases to trimming and J lost 5 bases, with 12 bases between them. CDR3 bases read: TGTGCCAGCAGCTTAGCAGGCAGGAGGGGAGATACG. Its protein product is CASSLAGRRGDT. The complete CDR3 reads CASSLAGRRGDTQYF.

A remark on this clone: The read gets to within 3 residues of the CDR3 end, and the germline J gene fills in the rest. The chain combines TRBV20-1 with TRBJ2-5, with 7 bases identical to TRBD2. The CDR3 spans 15 residues. Per germline, CDR1 DFQATT and CDR2 SNEGSKA (reference sequence). Trimming removed 6 bases from V and 2 bases from J; junction bases left unmatched: 12. The part of the CDR3 DNA that was read is TGCAGTGCCCCCCCTCTAGCGGCGAAACAAGAGACC. Its protein product is CSAPPLAAKQET. The entire CDR3 reads CSAPPLAAKQETQYF.

With respect to this clone: The CDR3 is cut off 3 residues early in the read; its end comes from the germline J gene. V and J are TRBV2 and TRBJ2-2, with D possibly TRBD2 on 5 matching bases. CDR1 is SNHLY, CDR2 FYNNEI, per germline. CDR3 length: 15 residues. V was trimmed by 7 bases and J by 0 bases, leaving 12 bases between them. The sequenced CDR3 bases are TGTGCCAGCACCCCCCTAGCAGCGAACACCGGGGAG. Protein sequence: CASTPLAANTGE. The CDR3, in full, reads CASTPLAANTGELFF.